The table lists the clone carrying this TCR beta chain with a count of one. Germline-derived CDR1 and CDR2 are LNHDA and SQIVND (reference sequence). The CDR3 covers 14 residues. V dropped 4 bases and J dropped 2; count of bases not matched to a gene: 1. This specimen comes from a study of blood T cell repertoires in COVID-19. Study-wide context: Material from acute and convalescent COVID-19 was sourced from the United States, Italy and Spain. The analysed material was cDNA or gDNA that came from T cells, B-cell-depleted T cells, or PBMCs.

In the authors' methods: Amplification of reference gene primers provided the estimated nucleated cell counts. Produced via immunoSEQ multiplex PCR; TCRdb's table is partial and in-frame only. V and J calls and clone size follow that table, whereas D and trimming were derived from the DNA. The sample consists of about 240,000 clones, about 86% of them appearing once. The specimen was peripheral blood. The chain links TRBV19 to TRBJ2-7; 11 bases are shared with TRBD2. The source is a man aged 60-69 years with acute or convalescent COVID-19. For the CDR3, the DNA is TGTGCCAGTAGTACTAGCGGGAGGACCTACGAGCAGTACTTC. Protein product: CASSTSGRTYEQYF.